This TCR beta chain was retrieved from a study of shared clonotypes between healthy human individuals. The table came from immunoSEQ multiplex PCR; TCRdb's copy has only in-frame clones and leaves some out. The sample includes over a million clones, about 80% seen only once; the top ten take 0.55% to 0.7%. Trimming at V came to 6 bases and at J to 3 bases, leaving 6 bases not matched to a gene. This CDR3 is 14 amino acids long. Germline V gene data show CDR1 as SGHRS and CDR2 as YFSETQ. The source material was memory CD4+ T cells from PBMCs. Indicated subset: CD45RA-negative fraction. This receptor was taken from a man between 18 and 29 years old in good health. Some clones in this sample may be carry-over from other donors' samples. This chain links TRBV5-1 with TRBJ2-3; TRBD2 matches at 8 bases. CDR3 residues: CASMVAGGTDTQYF. The CDR3 DNA is TGCGCCAGCATGGTGGCGGGAGGTACAGATACGCAGTATTTT.